These T cell receptor beta chains were read from a single sample in a study of OX40 agonist ivuxolimab in advanced cancers. Profiled with immunoSEQ multiplex PCR; TCRdb holds only in-frame clones, not every one. Among about 82,000 clones listed, roughly 85% were seen once. Material: CD4+ or CD8+ T cells sorted from blood, obtained in a trial of the OX40 agonist ivuxolimab. The receptors here all came from an adult with an advanced solid tumor such as melanoma, head and neck, liver or kidney cancer. The CDR3 runs from the conserved cysteine through the conserved F or W. Fields, in order: V gene, CDR3 protein.

>TRBV11-2
CASSHDQPAEAFF
>TRBV28
CASSFRPSWNTIYF
>TRBV28
CASSSNLGLAWNNEQFF
>TRBV7-9
CASSFRGTGGREKLFF
>TRBV7-2
CASSLGDPSPLHF
>TRBV10-3
CAISLTARESYEQYF
>TRBV5-3
CASPRVRSNYGYTF
>TRBV9
CASSASLPGSSTDTQYF
>TRBV4-3
CASSQDGVPTDTQYF
>TRBV9
CASSQRGEADTQYF
>TRBV5-1
CASSPGQPNSPLHF
>TRBV5-1
CASSSRGDSPLHF
>TRBV4-1
CASSQDPGGDYGYTF
>TRBV10-3
CAISGQGGNQPQHF
>TRBV6-1
CASSEGLAGAQTRTDTQYF
>TRBV15
CATSSRGRVADTQYF
>TRBV5-1
CASSLSPGRGQETQYF
>TRBV19
CASRKDGNYGYTF
>TRBV5-1
CATQQGDTQYF
>TRBV5-4
CASTRGAINYGYTF
>TRBV19
CASSSRLLIQYF
>TRBV5-1
CASSFKPVELNEKLFF